This record concerns one T cell receptor beta chain sequence. Its matching antigen is unknown. J was trimmed by 5 bases and V by 5 bases; bases with no gene match: 7. CDR1 is SNHLY, CDR2 FYNNEI, per germline. The CDR3 totals 15 residues. This sample stems from a study of T cell responses to AZD1222 COVID-19 vaccine. Study observations and caveats: Dominant CD4 TCR responses targeted spike regions 160-218 and 743-854. Close to half of spike-specific TCRs reportedly recognize unmutated variant regions. Donors were largely white British and mainly female; clonal diversity was possibly underestimated.

The table came from immunoSEQ multiplex PCR; TCRdb's copy has only in-frame clones and leaves some out. The table includes 150,000 to 200,000 clones, 80% to 90% detected once. The gene calls are TRBV2 and TRBJ1-4, with 8 bases matching TRBD1. The clonotype originates from an adult who received the AZD1222 COVID-19 vaccine. The source material was peripheral blood, sampled 28 days after the second AZD1222 dose. In nucleotides, the CDR3 is TGTGCCAGCAGTAAAGTGGGACAGGCCAATGAAAAACTGTTTTTT. Translation gives CASSKVGQANEKLFF.